The 21 T cell receptor beta chains below were found in one sample sequenced in a study of beta chain features in type 1 diabetes (dated by TCRdb to the late 2010s). The research as a whole found: Type 1 diabetes patients showed a moderate but significant shortening of TCRB CDR3 length in all four CD4+ subsets.

The library relied on the immunoSEQ multiplex PCR assay. The entire amount of isolated RNA was reverse transcribed using the High Capacity cDNA Reverse Transcription Kit, so the sequenced TCRB transcripts were expressed ones. Imported from immuneACCESS, the table was reduced by TCRdb to in-frame sequences with V and J called. These copies leave out some clones; in studies compared against another copy, an unresolved V gene accounts for under half, and the cause of the remainder is not known. The sample table holds under 300,000 clones, of which roughly 20% were seen once. Approximately 0.029% of the sample comes from the top ten. Their antigen targets remain unknown. The sample taken for sequencing was naive CD4+ T cells from blood. The sample's cell subset or site label, decoded: true naive CD4+ T cells. Every receptor here comes from a woman aged 40 to 49 with type 1 diabetes.

This chain connects TRBV5-1 to TRBJ2-3; tentative D call: TRBD2 (7 bases). The V gene's germline CDR1 is SGHRS and CDR2 YFSETQ. The germline V and J ends were trimmed by 0 bases and 4 bases, with 12 bases remaining between them. The CDR3 contains 15 residues. The CDR3 protein is CASSLVGGAPDTQYF. CDR3 coding DNA: TGCGCCAGCAGCTTGGTGGGGGGGGCCCCAGATACGCAGTATTTT.

V and J are TRBV29-1 and TRBJ1-2; weak D call: TRBD1 (6 bases). CDR3 length equals 12 residues. Germline CDR1 SQVTM, CDR2 ANQGSEA. Trimming removed 6 bases from V and 3 bases from J, with 11 bases in between. The CDR3 sequence is CSVSEGDYGYTF. The DNA of the CDR3 is TGCAGCGTATCTGAGGGGGACTATGGCTACACCTTC.

The chain employs TRBV20-1 and TRBJ1-2; D unresolved. The V and J ends lost 0 bases and 8 bases respectively, with 4 bases between them. The CDR3 contains 10 residues. Germline values: CDR1 DFQATT, CDR2 SNEGSKA (reference sequence). Here the CDR3 DNA reads TGCAGTGCTAGAGATCAAGGCTACACCTTC. Translating gives CSARDQGYTF.

The J gene is TRBJ2-5, the V gene TRBV29-1; D not resolved. Germline CDR1 reads SQVTM; CDR2 reads ANQGSEA. Trimming removed 7 bases at V and 4 bases at J, with 7 bases between. This CDR3 contains 10 residues. The CDR3 region is CSGKLETQYF. In nucleotides, the CDR3 is TGCAGCGGAAAACTAGAGACCCAGTACTTC.

This clone was seen a handful of times. This chain links TRBV7-9 with TRBJ1-2; 9 nucleotides line up with TRBD1. Losses at the gene ends were 4 bases for V and 2 bases for J; bases not matched to a gene: 5. The CDR3 has 15 amino acids. Germline CDR1 reads SEHNR; CDR2 reads FQNEAQ (reference sequence). CDR3 sequence: CASSSWTGANYGYTF. The CDR3 DNA reads as TGTGCCAGCAGCTCTTGGACAGGGGCGAACTATGGCTACACCTTC. Based on the CDR3 plus reference TRBV7-9 and TRBJ1-2, the full variable domain is DTGVSQNPRHKITKRGQNVTFRCDPISEHNRLYWYRQTLGQGPEFLTYFQNEAQLEKSRLLSDRFSAERPKGSFSTLEIQRTEQGDSAMYLCASSSWTGANYGYTFGSGTRLTVV.

V is TRBV5-1 and J is TRBJ2-7; perhaps TRBD1 as D (5 bases). This CDR3 is 14 amino acids long. CDR1 and CDR2 (germline): SGHRS, YFSETQ. V lost 4 bases and J 2 bases, leaving 13 bases between the germline ends. Written as DNA, the CDR3 is TGCGCCAGCAGCCAAAATGCAGGGCCCTACGAGCAGTACTTC. Translated, it gives CASSQNAGPYEQYF. Full variable domain (outside the CDR3, taken from reference TRBV5-1 and TRBJ2-7): KAGVTQTPRYLIKTRGQQVTLSCSPISGHRSVSWYQQTPGQGLQFLFEYFSETQRNKGNFPGRFSGRQFSNSRSEMNVSTLELGDSALYLCASSQNAGPYEQYFGPGTRLTVT.

This clone occurred a few times. The V gene is TRBV28, the J gene TRBJ2-5, with TRBD2 identical over 7 bases. The CDR3 consists of 13 residues. Germline V gene data show CDR1 as MDHEN and CDR2 as SYDVKM. The junction had 3 bases not matched to a gene; V was cut back by 5 bases and J by 3 bases. The CDR3 DNA reads as TGTGCCAGCAGTCGGGGGAGGGAAGAGACCCAGTACTTC. Protein product: CASSRGREETQYF.

This clone occurred a few times. Other nucleotide sequences in the sample specify the same CDR3. The gene calls are TRBV28 and TRBJ1-5; 7 bases are a match to TRBD1. The V segment lost 5 bases and the J segment 2 bases; nucleotides outside the gene matches: 3. CDR1 is MDHEN, CDR2 SYDVKM, per germline. This CDR3 is built from 14 residues. The CDR3 DNA reads as TGTGCCAGCAGTCCAGGACAGGGCAATCAGCCCCAGCATTTT. Amino acids: CASSPGQGNQPQHF.

In its sample, this clone was seen a few times. The rearrangement joins TRBV16 to TRBJ1-5; 7 nucleotides agree with TRBD1. The germline gives CDR1 KGHSY, CDR2 FQNENV. This CDR3 region has 14 residues. J lost 7 bases, V lost 5 bases, and 8 bases had no gene match. CDR3 amino acids: CASSLQGNGQPQHF. The CDR3 DNA is TGTGCCAGCAGCTTACAGGGGAACGGGCAGCCCCAGCATTTT.

The chain couples TRBV2 to TRBJ2-7; 8 bases align to TRBD1. Trimming took 0 bases from V and 6 from J; bases not matched to a gene: 7. From germline, CDR1 is SNHLY and CDR2 FYNNEI. The CDR3 totals 15 residues. CDR3 region: CASSEAGTGRGEQYF. The CDR3 nucleotides are TGTGCCAGCAGTGAAGCCGGGACAGGAAGGGGCGAGCAGTACTTC.

This clone was found a few times. The CDR3 loop reads CAWTRTGWTEAFF. Here the CDR3 DNA reads TGTGCCTGGACTAGGACAGGGTGGACTGAAGCTTTCTTT. The chain recombines TRBV30 with TRBJ1-1, with 8 bases aligning to TRBD1. Germline V gives CDR1 GTSNPN, CDR2 SVGIG (reference sequence). CDR3 length: 13 amino acids. The V gene end was trimmed by 4 bases and the J gene end by 5 bases; junction bases not matched to a gene: 6.

The chain is built from TRBV5-1 and TRBJ2-3; 8 bases match TRBD2. J was trimmed by 2 bases and V by 3 bases; bases with no gene match: 5. Germline V CDR1 and CDR2: SGHRS, YFSETQ. This CDR3 spans 15 amino acids. This CDR3 is CASSSLAVITDTQYF. The DNA of the CDR3 is TGCGCCAGCAGCTCACTAGCGGTAATCACAGATACGCAGTATTTT. Full variable domain (missing parts from reference TRBV5-1 and TRBJ2-3): KAGVTQTPRYLIKTRGQQVTLSCSPISGHRSVSWYQQTPGQGLQFLFEYFSETQRNKGNFPGRFSGRQFSNSRSEMNVSTLELGDSALYLCASSSLAVITDTQYFGPGTRLTVL.

This chain uses TRBV5-6 with TRBJ1-4; D remains unclear. Trimming took 5 bases from V and 3 from J, leaving 8 bases between them. Germline V gives CDR1 SGHDT, CDR2 YYEEEE. This CDR3 comprises 13 residues. The CDR3 DNA follows: TGTGCCAGCAGTAATAGTCCTAATGAAAAACTGTTTTTT. This translates into CASSNSPNEKLFF.

This clone occurred a few times. This sequence joins TRBV19 and TRBJ1-5; 8 nucleotides align to TRBD1. The CDR3 runs to 14 residues. V was pared by 9 bases and J by 2 bases, with 6 bases of the junction left unmatched. Germline assignment: CDR1 LNHDA and CDR2 SQIVND (reference sequence). Written as DNA, the CDR3 is TGTGCCAGCGCTGTGACAGGGGGCAATCAGCCCCAGCATTTT. Protein sequence: CASAVTGGNQPQHF.

The rearrangement links TRBV18 to TRBJ2-3; D not certain. Looked up from germline, CDR1 is KGHSH and CDR2 is LQKENI. CDR3 length: 12 amino acids. V was shortened by 3 bases and J by 2 bases, with 3 bases between the two germline ends. CDR3 protein: CASSPNTDTQYF. The CDR3 nucleotides are TGTGCCAGCTCACCTAACACAGATACGCAGTATTTT.

This clone came up a few times. The rearrangement uses TRBV7-3 and TRBJ2-7; 10 bases line up with TRBD2. The CDR3 sequence is 14 residues long. The germline gives CDR1 SGHTA, CDR2 FQGTGA. The trim removed 4 bases at V and 6 bases at J, leaving 6 bases unmatched. CDR3 protein: CASSSTSGNSEQYF. DNA for the CDR3: TGTGCCAGCAGCTCCACTAGCGGGAACAGCGAGCAGTACTTC.

This clone has a handful of counts. The chain couples TRBV6-6 to TRBJ2-7, with 7 bases lining up with TRBD1. This CDR3 is built from 12 residues. Losses at the gene ends were 6 bases for V and 5 bases for J; bases not matched to a gene: 4. CDR1 and CDR2 from the germline V gene are MNHNY and SVGAGI (reference sequence). In nucleotides, the CDR3 is TGTGCCAGCAGGTCTCAGGGGGACGAGCAGTACTTC. Translating gives CASRSQGDEQYF.

This clone was counted only a few times. The rearrangement uses TRBV9 and TRBJ1-3; tentative D call: TRBD1 (5 bases). Trimming left V 0 bases short and J 1 base short, with 5 bases between. This CDR3 region has 14 residues. The V gene's germline CDR1 is SGDLS and CDR2 YYNGEE. The DNA of the CDR3 is TGTGCCAGCAGCGTAGAGGGGTCTGGAAACACCATATATTTT. Amino acids: CASSVEGSGNTIYF.

The gene calls are TRBV27 and TRBJ2-7, with D possibly matching TRBD2 (5 bases). Germline CDR1 MNHEY, CDR2 SMNVEV (reference sequence). V lost 3 bases and J lost 4, with 7 bases in between. CDR3 size: 12 residues. CDR3 bases: TGTGCCAGCAGTTTTAGAGGGTACGAGCAGTACTTC. It yields the protein CASSFRGYEQYF.

The rearrangement joins TRBV4-2 to TRBJ2-5; D is unclear. The V end was cut by 2 bases, the J end by 2 bases, with 6 bases between. CDR1 LGHNA and CDR2 YNFKEQ come from the germline V gene. This CDR3 contains 13 residues. The CDR3 DNA reads TGTGCCAGCAGCCAAAACTCTCAAGAGACCCAGTACTTC. Amino acid sequence: CASSQNSQETQYF.

This clone has more than one count but fewer than ten. V usage is TRBV7-2 and J usage is TRBJ2-7; D not resolved. V was cut by 4 bases and J by 1 base, with 14 bases left in between. Germline V CDR1 and CDR2: SGHTA, FQGNSA. The CDR3 is 15 amino acids. The CDR3: CASSSSRVRSYEQYF. CDR3 in DNA: TGTGCCAGCAGCTCTTCCCGGGTTCGGTCCTACGAGCAGTACTTC.